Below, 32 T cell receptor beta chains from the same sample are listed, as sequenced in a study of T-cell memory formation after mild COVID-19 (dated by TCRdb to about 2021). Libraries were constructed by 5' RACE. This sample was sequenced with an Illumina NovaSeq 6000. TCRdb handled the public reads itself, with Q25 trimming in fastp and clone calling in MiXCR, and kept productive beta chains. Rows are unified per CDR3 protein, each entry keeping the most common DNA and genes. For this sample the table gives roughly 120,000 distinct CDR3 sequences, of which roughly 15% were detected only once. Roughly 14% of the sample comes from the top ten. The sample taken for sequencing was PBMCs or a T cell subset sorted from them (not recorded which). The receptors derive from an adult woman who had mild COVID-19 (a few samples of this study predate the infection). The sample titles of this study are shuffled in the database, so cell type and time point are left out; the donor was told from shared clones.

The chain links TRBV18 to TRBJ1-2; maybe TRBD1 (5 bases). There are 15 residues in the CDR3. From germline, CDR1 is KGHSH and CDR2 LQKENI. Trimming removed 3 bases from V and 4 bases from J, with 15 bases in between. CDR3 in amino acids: CASSPGGTAAYGYTF. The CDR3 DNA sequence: TGTGCCAGCTCACCCGGCGGGACGGCGGCCTATGGCTACACCTTC.

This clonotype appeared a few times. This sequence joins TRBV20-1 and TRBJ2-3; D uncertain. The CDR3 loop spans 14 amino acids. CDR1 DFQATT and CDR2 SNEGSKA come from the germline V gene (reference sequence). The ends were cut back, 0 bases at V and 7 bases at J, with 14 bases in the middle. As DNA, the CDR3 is TGCAGTGCTAGAGATCTGGTATTTGCATATACGCAGTATTTT. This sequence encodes CSARDLVFAYTQYF.

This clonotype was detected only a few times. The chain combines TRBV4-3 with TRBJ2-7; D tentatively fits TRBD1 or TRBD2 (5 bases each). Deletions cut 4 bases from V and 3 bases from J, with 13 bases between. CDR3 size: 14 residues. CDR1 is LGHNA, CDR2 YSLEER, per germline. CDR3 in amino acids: CASSPMRGFYEQYF. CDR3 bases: TGCGCCAGCAGCCCTATGAGGGGTTTCTACGAGCAGTACTTC.

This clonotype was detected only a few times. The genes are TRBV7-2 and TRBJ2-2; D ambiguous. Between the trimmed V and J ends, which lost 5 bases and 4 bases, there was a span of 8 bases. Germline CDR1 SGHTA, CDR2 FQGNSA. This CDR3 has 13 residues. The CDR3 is CASSPVGTGELFF. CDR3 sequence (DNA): TGTGCCAGCAGCCCTGTAGGCACCGGGGAGCTGTTTTTT. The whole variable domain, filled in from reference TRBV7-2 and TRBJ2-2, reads GAGVSQSPSNKVTEKGKDVELRCDPISGHTALYWYRQSLGQGLEFLIYFQGNSAPDKSGLPSDRFSAERTGGSVSTLTIQRTQQEDSAVYLCASSPVGTGELFFGEGSRLTVL.

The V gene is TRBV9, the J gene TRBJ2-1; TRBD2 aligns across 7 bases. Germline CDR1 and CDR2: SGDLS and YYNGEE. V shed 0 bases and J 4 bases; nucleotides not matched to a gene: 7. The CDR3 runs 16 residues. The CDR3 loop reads CASSVGGTIQYNEQFF. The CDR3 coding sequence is TGTGCCAGCAGCGTAGGGGGGACTATCCAATACAATGAGCAGTTCTTC. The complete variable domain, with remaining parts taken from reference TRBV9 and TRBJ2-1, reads DSGVTQTPKHLITATGQRVTLRCSPRSGDLSVYWYQQSLDQGLQFLIQYYNGEERAKGNILERFSAQQFPDLHSELNLSSLELGDSALYFCASSVGGTIQYNEQFFGPGTRLTVL.

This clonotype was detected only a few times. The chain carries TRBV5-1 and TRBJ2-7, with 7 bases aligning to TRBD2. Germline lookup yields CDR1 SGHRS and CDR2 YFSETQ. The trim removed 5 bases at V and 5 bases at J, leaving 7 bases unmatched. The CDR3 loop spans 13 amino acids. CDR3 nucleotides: TGCGCCAGCAGGGGAGGGAGTTCCCACGAGCAGTACTTC. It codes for CASRGGSSHEQYF.

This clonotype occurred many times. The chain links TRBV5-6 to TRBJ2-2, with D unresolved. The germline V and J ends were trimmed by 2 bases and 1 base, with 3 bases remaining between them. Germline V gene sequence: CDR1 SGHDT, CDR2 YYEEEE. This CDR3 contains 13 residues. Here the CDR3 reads CASSFQNTGELFF. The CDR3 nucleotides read TGTGCCAGCAGCTTCCAGAACACCGGGGAGCTGTTTTTT.

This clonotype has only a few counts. The CDR3 protein is CASSVGLGLAGGGRSTDTQYF. The CDR3 DNA sequence: TGTGCCAGCAGCGTAGGTCTGGGACTAGCGGGAGGGGGACGGAGCACAGATACGCAGTATTTT. The chain joins TRBV9 to TRBJ2-3; TRBD2 matches 16 bases. In germline, CDR1 is SGDLS, CDR2 YYNGEE. V shed 0 bases and J 0 bases; nucleotides not matched to a gene: 10. This CDR3 spans 21 amino acids.

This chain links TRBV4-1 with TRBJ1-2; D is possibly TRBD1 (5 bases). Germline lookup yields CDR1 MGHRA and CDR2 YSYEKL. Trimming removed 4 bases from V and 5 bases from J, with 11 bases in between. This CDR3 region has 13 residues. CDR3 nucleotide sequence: TGCGCCAGCAGCCCTACAGGACCTTATGGCTACACCTTC. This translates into CASSPTGPYGYTF.

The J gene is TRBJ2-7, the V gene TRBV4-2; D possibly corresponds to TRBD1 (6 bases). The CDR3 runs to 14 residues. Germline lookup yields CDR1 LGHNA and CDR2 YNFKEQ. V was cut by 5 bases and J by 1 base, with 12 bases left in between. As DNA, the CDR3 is TGTGCCAGCAGCTCCCGGACAGCTTCCTACGAGCAGTACTTC. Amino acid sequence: CASSSRTASYEQYF.

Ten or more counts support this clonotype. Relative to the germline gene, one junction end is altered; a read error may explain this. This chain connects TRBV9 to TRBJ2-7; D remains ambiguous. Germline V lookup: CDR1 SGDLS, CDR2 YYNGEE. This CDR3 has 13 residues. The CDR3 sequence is CASSVGDSSEQYF. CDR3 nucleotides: TGTGCCAGCAGCGTAGGGGATTCCTCCGAGCAGTACTTC.

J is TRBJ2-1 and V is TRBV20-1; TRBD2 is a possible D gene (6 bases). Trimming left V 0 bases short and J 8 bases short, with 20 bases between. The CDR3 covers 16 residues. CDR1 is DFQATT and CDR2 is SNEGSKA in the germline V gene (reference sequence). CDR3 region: CSARDLRLTSIDEQFF. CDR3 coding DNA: TGCAGTGCTAGAGACCTCCGACTAACTAGCATCGATGAGCAGTTCTTC.

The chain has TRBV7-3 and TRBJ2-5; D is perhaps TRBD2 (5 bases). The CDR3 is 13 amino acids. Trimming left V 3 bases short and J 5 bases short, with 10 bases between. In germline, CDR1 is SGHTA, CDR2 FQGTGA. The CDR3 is CASSLGESETQYF. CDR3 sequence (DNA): TGTGCCAGCAGCTTGGGAGAAAGCGAGACCCAGTACTTC.

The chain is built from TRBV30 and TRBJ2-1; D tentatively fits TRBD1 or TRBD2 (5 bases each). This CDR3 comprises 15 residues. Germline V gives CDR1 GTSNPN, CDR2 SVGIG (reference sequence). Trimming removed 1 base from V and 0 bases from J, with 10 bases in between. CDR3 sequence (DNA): TGTGCCTGGAGTGGGGGGATGAGCTCCTACAATGAGCAGTTCTTC. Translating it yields CAWSGGMSSYNEQFF. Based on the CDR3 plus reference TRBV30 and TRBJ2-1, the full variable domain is SQTIHQWPATLVQPVGSPLSLECTVEGTSNPNLYWYRQAAGRGLQLLFYSVGIGQISSEVPQNLSASRPQDRQFILSSKKLLLSDSGFYLCAWSGGMSSYNEQFFGPGTRLTVL.

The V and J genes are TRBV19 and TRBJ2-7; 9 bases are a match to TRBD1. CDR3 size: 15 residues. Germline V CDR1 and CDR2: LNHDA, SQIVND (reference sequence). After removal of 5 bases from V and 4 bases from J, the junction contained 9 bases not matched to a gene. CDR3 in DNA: TGTGCCAGTAGTGTATGGGACAGGGAAGAATACGAGCAGTACTTC. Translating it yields CASSVWDREEYEQYF.

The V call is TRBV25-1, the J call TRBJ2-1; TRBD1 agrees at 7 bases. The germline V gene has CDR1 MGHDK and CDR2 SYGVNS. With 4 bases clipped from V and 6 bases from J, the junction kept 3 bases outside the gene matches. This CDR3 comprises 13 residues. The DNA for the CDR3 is TGTGCCAGCAGTGTACAGGGGCCCAATGAGCAGTTCTTC. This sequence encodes CASSVQGPNEQFF.

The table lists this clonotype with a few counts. The CDR3 DNA follows: TGTGCCAGCAGCTTAAGGACTAGCGGGAGGGCCTCGGGCTACGAGCAGTACTTC. This gives the protein CASSLRTSGRASGYEQYF. This sequence joins TRBV7-8 and TRBJ2-7, with 15 nucleotides matching TRBD2. J gave up 3 bases and V 2 bases, and 8 bases lay outside the gene matches. The CDR3 has 18 amino acids. The germline V gene encodes CDR1 SGHVS and CDR2 FQNEAQ.

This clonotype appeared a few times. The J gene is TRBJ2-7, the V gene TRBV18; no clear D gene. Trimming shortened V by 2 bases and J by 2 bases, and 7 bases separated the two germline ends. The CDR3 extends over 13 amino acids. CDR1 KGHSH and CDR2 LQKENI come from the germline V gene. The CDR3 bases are TGTGCCAGCTCACCAAATCGGGCCTACGAGCAGTACTTC. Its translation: CASSPNRAYEQYF. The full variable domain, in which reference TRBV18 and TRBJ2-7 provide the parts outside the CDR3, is NAGVMQNPRHLVRRRGQEARLRCSPMKGHSHVYWYRQLPEEGLKFMVYLQKENIIDESGMPKERFSAEFPKEGPSILRIQQVVRGDSAAYFCASSPNRAYEQYFGPGTRLTVT.

The DNA of the CDR3 is TGTGCCAGCAGTTTCGGGGCGACCCGTGCCTACGAGCAGTACTTC. As protein: CASSFGATRAYEQYF. V usage is TRBV12-3 or TRBV12-4 and J usage is TRBJ2-7; D is possibly TRBD1 or TRBD2 (5 bases each). This CDR3 has 15 amino acids. V gave up 3 bases and J gave up 2 bases, with 14 bases separating them.

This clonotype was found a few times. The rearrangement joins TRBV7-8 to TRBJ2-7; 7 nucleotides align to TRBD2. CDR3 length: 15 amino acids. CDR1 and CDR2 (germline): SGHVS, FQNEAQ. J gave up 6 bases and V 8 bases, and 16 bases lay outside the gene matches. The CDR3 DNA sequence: TGTGCCAGCTCCCATCCGGGGCTAGCGGATCTCGAGCAGTACTTC. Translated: CASSHPGLADLEQYF.

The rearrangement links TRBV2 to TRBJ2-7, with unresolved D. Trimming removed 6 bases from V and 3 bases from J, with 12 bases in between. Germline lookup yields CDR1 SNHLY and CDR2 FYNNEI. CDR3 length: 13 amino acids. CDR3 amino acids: CASRDRLHYEQYF. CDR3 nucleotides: TGTGCCAGCAGGGATAGGTTGCACTACGAGCAGTACTTC. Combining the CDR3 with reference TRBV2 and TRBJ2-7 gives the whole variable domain EPEVTQTPSHQVTQMGQEVILRCVPISNHLYFYWYRQILGQKVEFLVSFYNNEISEKSEIFDDQFSVERPDGSNFTLKIRSTKLEDSAMYFCASRDRLHYEQYFGPGTRLTVT.

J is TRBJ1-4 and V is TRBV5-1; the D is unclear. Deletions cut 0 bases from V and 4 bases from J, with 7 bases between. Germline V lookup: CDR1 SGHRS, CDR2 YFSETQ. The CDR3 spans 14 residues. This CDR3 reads CASSLERDNEKLFF. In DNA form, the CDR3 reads TGCGCCAGCAGCTTGGAGAGAGATAATGAAAAACTGTTTTTT.

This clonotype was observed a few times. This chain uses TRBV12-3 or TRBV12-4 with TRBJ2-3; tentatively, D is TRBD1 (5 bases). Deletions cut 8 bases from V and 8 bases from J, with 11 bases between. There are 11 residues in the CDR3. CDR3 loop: CASGRRGTQYF. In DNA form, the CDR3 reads TGTGCCAGCGGACGTAGGGGTACGCAGTATTTT.

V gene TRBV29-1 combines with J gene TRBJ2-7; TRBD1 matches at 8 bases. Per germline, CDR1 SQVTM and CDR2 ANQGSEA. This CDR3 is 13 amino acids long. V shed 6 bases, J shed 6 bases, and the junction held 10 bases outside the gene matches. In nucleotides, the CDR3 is TGCAGCGTGTGGGCGACAGGGGCCAGCGAGCAGTACTTC. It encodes CSVWATGASEQYF.

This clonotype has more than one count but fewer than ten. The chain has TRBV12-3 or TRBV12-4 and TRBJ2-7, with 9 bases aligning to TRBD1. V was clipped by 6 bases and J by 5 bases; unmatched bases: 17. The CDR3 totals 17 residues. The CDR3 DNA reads TGTGCCAGCAGCCGGGACAGGGCCGCAGGTTTGATAAACGAGCAGTACTTC. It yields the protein CASSRDRAAGLINEQYF.

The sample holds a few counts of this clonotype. CDR3 loop: CASSKLRQGGDQPQHF. The CDR3 coding sequence is TGTGCCAGCAGCAAACTTAGACAGGGGGGCGATCAGCCCCAGCATTTT. The V and J genes are TRBV12-3 or TRBV12-4 and TRBJ1-5, with TRBD1 matching 9 bases. After removal of 6 bases from V and 5 bases from J, the junction contained 11 bases not matched to a gene. The CDR3 is 16 residues long.

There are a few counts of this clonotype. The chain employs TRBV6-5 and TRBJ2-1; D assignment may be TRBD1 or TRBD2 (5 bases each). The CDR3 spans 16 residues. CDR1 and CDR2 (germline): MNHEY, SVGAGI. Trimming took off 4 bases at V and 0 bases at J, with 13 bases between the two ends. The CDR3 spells CASSSGDDSSYNEQFF. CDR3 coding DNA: TGTGCCAGCAGTTCTGGGGACGACAGCTCCTACAATGAGCAGTTCTTC.

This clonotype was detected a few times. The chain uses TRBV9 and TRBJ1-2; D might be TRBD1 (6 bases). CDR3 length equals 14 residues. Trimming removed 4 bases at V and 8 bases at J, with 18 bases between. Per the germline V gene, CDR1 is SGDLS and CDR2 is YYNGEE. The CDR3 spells CASSMRGSREGYTF. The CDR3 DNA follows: TGTGCCAGCAGCATGAGGGGGAGTAGGGAAGGCTACACCTTC.

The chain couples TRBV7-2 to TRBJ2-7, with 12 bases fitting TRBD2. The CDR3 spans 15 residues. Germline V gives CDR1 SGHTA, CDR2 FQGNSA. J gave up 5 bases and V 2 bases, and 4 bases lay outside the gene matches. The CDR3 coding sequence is TGTGCCAGCAGCTTACTAGCGGGAGGGCCAAACGAGCAGTACTTC. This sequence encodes CASSLLAGGPNEQYF.

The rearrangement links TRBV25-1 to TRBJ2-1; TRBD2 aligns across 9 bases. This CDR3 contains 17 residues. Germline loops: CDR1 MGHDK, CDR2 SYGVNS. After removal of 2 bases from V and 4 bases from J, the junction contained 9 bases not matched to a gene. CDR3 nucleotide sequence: TGTGCCAGCAGTGAACACCACGAGCGGGGGGTATACAATGAGCAGTTCTTC. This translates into CASSEHHERGVYNEQFF.

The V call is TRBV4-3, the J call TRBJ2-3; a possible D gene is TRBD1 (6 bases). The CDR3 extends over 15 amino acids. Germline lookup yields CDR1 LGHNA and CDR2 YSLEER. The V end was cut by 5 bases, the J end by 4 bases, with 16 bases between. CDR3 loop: CASSTRQAPPDTQYF. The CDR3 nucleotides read TGCGCCAGCAGCACACGACAGGCCCCCCCAGATACGCAGTATTTT.

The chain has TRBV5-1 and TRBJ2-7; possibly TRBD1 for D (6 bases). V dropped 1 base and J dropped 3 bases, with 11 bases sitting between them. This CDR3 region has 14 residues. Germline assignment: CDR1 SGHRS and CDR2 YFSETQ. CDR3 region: CASSLTGTNYEQYF. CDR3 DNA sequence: TGCGCCAGCAGCTTGACAGGGACAAACTACGAGCAGTACTTC.